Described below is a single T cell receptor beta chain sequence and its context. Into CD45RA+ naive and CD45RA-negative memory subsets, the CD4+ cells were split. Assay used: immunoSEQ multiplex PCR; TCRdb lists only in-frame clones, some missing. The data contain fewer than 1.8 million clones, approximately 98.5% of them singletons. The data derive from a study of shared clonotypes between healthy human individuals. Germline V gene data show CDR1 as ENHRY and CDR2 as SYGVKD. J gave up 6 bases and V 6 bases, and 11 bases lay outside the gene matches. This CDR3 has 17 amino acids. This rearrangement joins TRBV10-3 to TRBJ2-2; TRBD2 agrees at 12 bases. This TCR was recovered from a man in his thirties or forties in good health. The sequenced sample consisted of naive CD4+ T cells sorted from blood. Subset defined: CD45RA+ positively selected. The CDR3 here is CAIRELTSGRLAGELFF. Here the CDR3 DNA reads TGTGCCATCAGAGAATTGACTAGCGGGAGATTAGCCGGGGAGCTGTTTTTT.